Sequencing of this T cell receptor beta chain was carried out in a study of OX40 agonist ivuxolimab in advanced cancers. This CDR3 has 14 amino acids. Trimming took 1 base from V and 0 from J, leaving 6 bases between them. From germline, CDR1 is SGHDT and CDR2 YYEEEE. Note on this clone: Antigen: not known.

Measured with immunoSEQ multiplex PCR; TCRdb has only the in-frame clones, and not every one. The sample holds around 11,000 clones, roughly 80% seen once. Study-level results: Expanded clones were, on average, more numerous among CD8+ T cells than CD4+.

The starting material was CD4+ or CD8+ T cells sorted from blood, obtained in a trial of the OX40 agonist ivuxolimab. The chain combines TRBV5-6 with TRBJ2-3; D remains ambiguous. This receptor was identified in an adult with an advanced solid tumor such as melanoma, head and neck, liver or kidney cancer. DNA for the CDR3: TGTGCCAGCAGCTTGACAGCTAGCACAGATACGCAGTATTTT. Amino acid sequence: CASSLTASTDTQYF.